This TCR beta chain was identified during a study of shared clonotypes between healthy human individuals (dated by TCRdb to about 2020). For context, the study as a whole: The cohort comprised a couple of women and a few men aged 18 to 49 years. Per donor, three plates each were used for CD4 naive and CD4 memory, two for CD8 naive, and one for CD8 memory. To estimate repertoire size and how much clonotype sharing occurs between individuals, the study deeply sequenced the blood TCR repertoires of roughly 5 healthy adults. Between about 0.85 and 9.5 billion PBMCs per donor were obtained by leukapheresis. Libraries were prepared and TCR repertoires were sequenced by different laboratories using diverse techniques, in order to increase sequencing depth and limit assay-specific biases. Beyond this particular receptor, the publication reports: When several donors were compared, the shared fraction of clonotypes was about 5.4% for naive CD4, approximately 3.5% for naive CD8, more than 2% for memory CD4, and 0.3% to 0.5% for memory CD8. Compared with non-shared clonotypes, the clonotypes found in all four sorted-subset donors had higher generation probabilities. Naive subsets generally had larger estimated clonotype richness than memory subsets. Sampling was restricted to blood, and TCR repertoires in tissue are likely to differ from TCR repertoires in blood. The small number of donors limited the genetic and exposure-history diversity represented. Even with the large sequencing depth, rarefaction of the sorted-subset datasets indicated that sequencing was incomplete. Pairwise subsampling led to the expectation that sequencing depth would affect the degree of clonotype sharing among donors.

A remark on this clone: This receptor's antigen is unknown. Qualities for individual bases were not recorded, and no much larger clone is one base off.

Using the deep immunoSEQ assay, multiplex PCR amplified TCR CDR3 regions from genomic DNA. Extracted genomic DNA from each cell subset was spread evenly across all wells of several immunoSEQ 96-well plates, with each plate serving as a replicate. For sorted subsets, 200 to 250 ng genomic DNA, equal to about 30,000 T cell genomes, was loaded into each replicate PCR. Purified libraries were quantified with a Qubit 3.0 fluorometer, sized on a Bioanalyzer 2100, and re-quantified with the KAPA Library Quantification kit. Every immunoSEQ 96-well plate was sequenced on a separate single-read 150-cycle Illumina NextSeq 550 flow cell. The published analysis was carried out like this. Because the immunoSEQ output included only junctional sequences and no quality scores, the filtering could not be the same as the filtering used for full-length reads. Sequences were annotated with PyIR, a Python wrapper for IgBLAST v1.9, and V/J genes and CDR3 were assigned using IMGT germline references. Reads with weak V/J assignments (E-value above 1e-6), missing CDR3, stop codons, out-of-frame junctions, or ambiguous translated residues were removed. V3J clonotypes were defined by identical inferred V gene, J gene, and CDR3 amino acid sequence. The percentage overlap between two repertoires was calculated by dividing the number of shared unique clonotypes by the size of the smaller repertoire. Three approaches were used to assess repertoire richness: RTK rarefaction, the Chao1 estimator, and Recon v2.1 estimates of unobserved clonotypes. Generation probabilities for all TCRbeta clonotypes obtained by the gDNA method from a few donors were computed using OLGA. TCRdb obtained this table from immuneACCESS and retained in-frame rearrangements with V and J assigned. These tables miss some clones; where compared with another copy, unresolved V genes account for less than half of the shortfall, and the remainder is unexplained. V and J calls and clone size are those listed in that table; D and trimming were worked out from the DNA. Here the sample has roughly 500,000 clones; about 96% occur a single time. The top ten clonotypes cover about 0.067% of the sample.

Healthy HIV-negative adults with no recently reported acute infections or vaccinations were included as donors. Every donor was a Caucasian adult residing in Nashville, Tennessee, USA. CD4+ T cells were enriched by magnetic negative selection, after which naive cells were positively selected on CD45RA and the negative fraction was taken as the memory subset. Blood was obtained by leukapheresis, after which PBMCs were separated by Ficoll-Histopaque density gradient centrifugation and cryopreserved in liquid nitrogen vapor phase. Analytical flow cytometry was used to check the purity and quantity of every magnetically sorted T cell population. Each sorted fraction had its genomic DNA isolated and then quantified by UV absorbance on a Nanodrop 2000c. Specimen: naive CD4+ T cells sorted from blood. What this sample's cell subset or site label stands for: CD45RA+ positively selected. This clonotype was obtained from a woman aged 30 to 39 in good health.

The CDR3 protein sequence reads: CASSLLRGILDEQYF. The DNA sequence reads TGTGCCAGCAGCCTCCTTCGCGGGATTCTCGACGAGCAGTACTTC. Recombination linked TRBV28 to TRBJ2-7, with TRBD2 as a weak D call on 6 bases. Its CDR3 holds 15 amino acids, cysteine through phenylalanine. The sequence is cut down to CDR3 DNA, 45 bases in frame from base 1. From the germline V gene, CDR1 is MDHEN and CDR2 is SYDVKM. V and J lose 6 bases and 5 bases, and a span of 20 bases separates them. Here the CDR3 is joined to the reference TRBV28 and TRBJ2-7 genes, and the full variable domain is: DVKVTQSSRYLVKRTGEKVFLECVQDMDHENMFWYRQDPGLGLRLIYFSYDVKMKEKGDIPEGYSVSREKKERFSLILESASTNQTSMYLCASSLLRGILDEQYFGPGTRLTVT.